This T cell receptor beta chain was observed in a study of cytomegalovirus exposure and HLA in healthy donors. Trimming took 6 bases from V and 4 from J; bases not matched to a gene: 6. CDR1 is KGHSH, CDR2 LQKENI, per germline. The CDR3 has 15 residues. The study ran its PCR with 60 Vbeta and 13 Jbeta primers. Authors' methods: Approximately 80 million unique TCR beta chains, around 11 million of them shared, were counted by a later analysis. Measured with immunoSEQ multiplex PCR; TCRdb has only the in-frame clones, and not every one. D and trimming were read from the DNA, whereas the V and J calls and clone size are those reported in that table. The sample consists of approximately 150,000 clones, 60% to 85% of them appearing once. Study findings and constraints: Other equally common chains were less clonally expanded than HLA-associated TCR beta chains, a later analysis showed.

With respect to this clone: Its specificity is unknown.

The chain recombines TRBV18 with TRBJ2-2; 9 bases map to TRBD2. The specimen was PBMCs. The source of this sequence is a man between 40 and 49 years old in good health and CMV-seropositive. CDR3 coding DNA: TGTGCCAGCTCCCTAGCGGGGCCCCCCACCGGGGAGCTGTTTTTT. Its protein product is CASSLAGPPTGELFF. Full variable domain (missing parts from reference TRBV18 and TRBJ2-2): NAGVMQNPRHLVRRRGQEARLRCSPMKGHSHVYWYRQLPEEGLKFMVYLQKENIIDESGMPKERFSAEFPKEGPSILRIQQVVRGDSAAYFCASSLAGPPTGELFFGEGSRLTVL.